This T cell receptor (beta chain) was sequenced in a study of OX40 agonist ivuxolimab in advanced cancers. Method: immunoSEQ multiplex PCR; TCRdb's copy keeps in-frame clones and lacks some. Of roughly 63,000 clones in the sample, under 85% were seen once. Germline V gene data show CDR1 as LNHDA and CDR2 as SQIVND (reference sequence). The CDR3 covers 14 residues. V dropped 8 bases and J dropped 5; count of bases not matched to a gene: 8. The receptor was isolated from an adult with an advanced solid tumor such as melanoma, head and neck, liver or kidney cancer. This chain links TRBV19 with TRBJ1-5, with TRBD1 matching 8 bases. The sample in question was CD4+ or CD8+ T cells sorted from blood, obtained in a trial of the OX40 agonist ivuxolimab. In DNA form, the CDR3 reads TGTGCCAGTGAAAACGGACAGGGTTATCAGCCCCAGCATTTT. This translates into CASENGQGYQPQHF. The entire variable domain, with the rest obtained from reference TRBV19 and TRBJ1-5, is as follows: DGGITQSPKYLFRKEGQNVTLSCEQNLNHDAMYWYRQDPGQGLRLIYYSQIVNDFQKGDIAEGYSVSREKKESFPLTVTSAQKNPTAFYLCASENGQGYQPQHFGDGTRLSIL.